This T cell receptor beta chain was observed in a study of blood T cell repertoires in COVID-19. The CDR3 contains 18 residues. J gave up 3 bases and V 5 bases, and 8 bases lay outside the gene matches. The germline V gene encodes CDR1 SEHNR and CDR2 FQNEAQ (reference sequence). Study processing details: Estimation of nucleated cell counts was performed using reference gene primer amplification. This table comes from immunoSEQ multiplex PCR, and its TCRdb copy is limited to in-frame clones, with some not included. D and trimming were read from the DNA, whereas the V and J calls and clone size are those reported in that table. The sample contains tens of thousands of clones, 86% of which appear only once.

The V gene is TRBV7-9, the J gene TRBJ2-3; 16 nucleotides align to TRBD2. Sequenced sample: peripheral blood. The clonotype comes from a man aged 65-85 years with active or convalescent COVID-19. Here the CDR3 reads CASSAPGLAGGPTDTQYF. The DNA for the CDR3 is TGTGCCAGCAGCGCGCCGGGACTAGCGGGAGGGCCGACAGATACGCAGTATTTT.